One and the same sample provided the 4 T cell receptor beta chains below, sequenced in a study of cytomegalovirus exposure and HLA in healthy donors. The PCR used 60 Vbeta and 13 Jbeta primers. Measured with immunoSEQ multiplex PCR; TCRdb has only the in-frame clones, and not every one. The sample includes about 130,000 clones, over 80% seen only once; the top ten take 1.2%. The sample comprised PBMCs. The receptors shown here come from a boy under 18 in good health and CMV-seronegative.

The rearrangement links TRBV5-1 to TRBJ2-1, with TRBD2 as a possible D gene (6 bases). Germline lookup yields CDR1 SGHRS and CDR2 YFSETQ. V shed 0 bases and J shed 5 bases, with 12 bases lying between them. CDR3 length: 15 residues. CDR3 DNA: TGCGCCAGCAGCTTGGAGGCTAGCGTTAACAATGAGCAGTTCTTC. Amino acid sequence: CASSLEASVNNEQFF.

V gene TRBV7-2 combines with J gene TRBJ1-2, with D possibly TRBD1 on 6 matching bases. V dropped 5 bases and J dropped 1 base, with 8 bases sitting between them. CDR3 length: 13 amino acids. Per germline, CDR1 SGHTA and CDR2 FQGNSA. The CDR3 spells CASSQDSNYGYTF. DNA for the CDR3: TGTGCCAGCAGCCAGGACAGTAACTATGGCTACACCTTC.

The chain carries TRBV6-5 and TRBJ1-3, with a possible D match to TRBD1 (5 bases). Germline loops: CDR1 MNHEY, CDR2 SVGAGI. The CDR3 totals 13 residues. The V gene lost 7 bases and the J gene lost 1 base, with 8 bases spanning the gap. The CDR3 here is CASMRGSGNTIYF. The CDR3 DNA follows: TGTGCCAGCATGCGGGGGTCTGGAAACACCATATATTTT.

This rearrangement joins TRBV4-1 to TRBJ2-5; weak D call: TRBD2 (6 bases). The CDR3 loop spans 15 amino acids. Germline CDR1 is MGHRA and CDR2 is YSYEKL. Trimming took 0 bases from V and 5 from J, leaving 13 bases between them. The CDR3 DNA follows: TGCGCCAGCAGCCAAGAGACGGGAGTAGGCGAGACCCAGTACTTC. This gives the protein CASSQETGVGETQYF.